There are many counts of the clone carrying this TCR beta chain. The sample belongs to a study of early T cells in non-severe SARS-CoV-2 infection. Turning to the study itself: Unsorted whole blood bulk RNA was sequenced, with unpaired chains.

Individual cDNA molecules were tagged with unique molecular identifiers, the study reported. TCRdb processed the 5' RACE reads anew with MiXCR; each CDR3 protein has one entry. The repertoire has tens of thousands of distinct CDR3 sequences, around 4.2% of them found once; the top ten carry roughly 4.5%. J gave up 7 bases and V 1 base, and 15 bases lay outside the gene matches. Germline loops: CDR1 LGHDT, CDR2 YNNKEL (reference sequence). This CDR3 is built from 19 residues. The source is an adult who was a healthcare worker with PCR-confirmed SARS-CoV-2 infection or an uninfected control (not recorded which). J is TRBJ2-2 and V is TRBV3-1; 10 bases agree with TRBD2. Sequenced: whole blood. This CDR3 is CASSQARAGGMNKIGELFF. In DNA, the CDR3 is TGTGCCAGCAGCCAAGCTAGAGCGGGAGGGATGAACAAGATCGGGGAGCTGTTTTTT. Variable domain in full (rest from reference TRBV3-1 and TRBJ2-2): DTAVSQTPKYLVTQMGNDKSIKCEQNLGHDTMYWYKQDSKKFLKIMFSYNNKELIINETVPNRFSPKSPDKAHLNLHINSLELGDSAVYFCASSQARAGGMNKIGELFFGEGSRLTVL.